This T cell receptor beta chain was captured by sequencing in a study of PD-1 blockade in classical Hodgkin lymphoma (dated by TCRdb to 2018 to 2021). For context, the study as a whole: Nivolumab dosing was 3 mg/kg intravenously every 2 weeks, continuing until either disease progression or unacceptable toxicity. The study used CyTOF and TCR beta sequencing to define a peripheral blood immune signature of response to PD-1 blockade in classical Hodgkin lymphoma.

Summary of the overall study and its limitations: Baseline diversity similar to that of newly diagnosed patients was observed in trial patients achieving complete response, whereas significantly lower diversity was observed in partial responders and progressors. Patients starting nivolumab less than 1 year after ASCT had lower diversity and were excluded from later analyses to avoid confounding by immune reconstitution. Only a single clinical trial cohort was studied, and what caused the repertoire differences, possibly disease activity or prior therapy, remained undefined. By C4D1, a significant rise was seen in CD4+ TCR diversity but not in CD8+ TCR diversity (p=0.0027 vs p=0.16), and the rise was most apparent among complete responders (p=0.02). Baseline TCR diversity was reported to be lower in newly diagnosed patients than in healthy donors, and even lower in relapsed/refractory patients.

As regards this clone: Its target antigen remains unknown. No base qualities exist here, and no much larger clone lies one base off it.

Germline trimming: 4 bases from V, 3 bases from J; junction bases outside gene matches: 9. The germline V gene gives CDR1 as SGHRS and CDR2 as YFSETQ. Its CDR3 holds 15 amino acids, cysteine through phenylalanine. Only the CDR3 DNA is retained, 45 bases long and in frame from the first base. The intended sense of this specimen's time point label: cycle 4 day 1 (C4D1), after 5 to 7 weeks of nivolumab. Every trial patient had relapsed after autologous stem cell transplantation, and cohorts A, B and C differed in prior brentuximab vedotin exposure. Using a Miltenyi CD4+ T cell isolation kit, CD4+ T cells were purified from thawed PBMCs through magnetic negative selection. The trial cohort included 55 to 60 patients with relapsed/refractory classical Hodgkin lymphoma, and each patient had a best overall response of complete response, partial response or progressive disease. In the multi-cohort phase II CheckMate 205 trial, trial patients received single-agent nivolumab. Best overall response was determined by an independent review committee according to the 2007 International Working Group response criteria. PBMCs from the trial were collected at three points: immediately before nivolumab initiation (C1D1), and during therapy at cycle 2 day 1 and cycle 4 day 1. Peripheral blood was collected in 8 mL Vacutainer Cell Preparation Tubes, from which PBMCs were isolated by centrifugation and then cryopreserved. Purified CD4+ and CD8+ fractions were prepared only for cases where an additional PBMC sample was available. Magnetically labelled cells were removed on LS columns in a quadroMACS separator, and the flow-through was collected as the purified fraction.

The Qiagen DNeasy kit was used to extract genomic DNA from unsorted PBMCs and from the negatively selected CD4+ and CD8+ fractions. Using primers that anneal to V and J segments, immunoSEQ multiplex PCR amplified the TCR beta CDR3 regions. Amplification bias was minimized using a synthetic immune receptor repertoire, and residual bias was removed computationally after sequencing. On the study's bioinformatics: Custom Python scripts were used to quantify repertoire diversity as the Shannon entropy index. Unsorted, CD4+ and CD8+ repertoires were examined separately, except in combined analyses, for which CD4+ and CD8+ sequences were merged in silico. Clonal expansion was defined as a frequency increase of at least 2-fold after treatment compared with C1D1, and clones undetected at baseline were assigned a pseudocount of 0.5. Clones with 0 or 1 copy at C1D1 were classified as singleton clones, and clones with 2 or more copies were classified as non-singleton clones. By matching protein sequences in sorted samples from the same patient, clones expanded in unsorted samples were annotated as CD4+, CD8+ or unknown. Diversity changes from C1D1 to C4D1 were tested in paired samples using Wilcoxon tests. What TCRdb holds here is the immuneACCESS table cut down to in-frame rearrangements. Part of the clones is not present; checked against another copy, under half of the missing clones reflect an unresolved V gene, and the others are unexplained. The V and J calls and clone size come from that table; D and trimming were worked out from the DNA. The sample table shows around 11,000 clones, and around 74% are seen once. Of the sample, more than 2.5% is held by the ten largest clones.

The receptor's source is a human donor with classical Hodgkin lymphoma. Here the sequenced sample was CD4+ T cells from blood, taken before the fourth cycle of nivolumab. This chain is built from TRBV5-1 and TRBJ2-7, with 8 bases matching TRBD2. The nucleotide sequence is TGCGCCAGCAGCCCCCCGGGGGGGGGTTTCTACGAGCAGTACTTC. This codes for CASSPPGGGFYEQYF.